Shown below are 7 T cell receptor beta chains from a single sample sequenced in a study of T-cell memory formation after mild COVID-19. In TCRdb, the 5' RACE reads were re-called with MiXCR into one record per CDR3 protein. Among 350,000 to 500,000 distinct CDR3 sequences listed, 18% were seen once. Sequencing used PBMCs or a T cell subset sorted from them (not recorded which). The receptor set was obtained from a man aged 18 to 29 who had mild COVID-19 (a few samples of this study predate the infection). Cell type and time point are not known.

There are a few counts of this clonotype. This chain joins TRBV6-6 and TRBJ2-6; no clear D gene. Trimming removed 10 bases at V and 2 bases at J, with 6 bases between. CDR1 is MNHNY, CDR2 SVGAGI, per germline (reference sequence). The CDR3 sequence is 12 residues long. The chain's CDR3 is CAMLTGANVLTF. CDR3 sequence (DNA): TGTGCCATGCTTACTGGGGCCAACGTCCTGACTTTC.

The J gene is TRBJ2-7, the V gene TRBV11-2; TRBD1 agrees at 9 bases. V was pared by 5 bases and J by 1 base, with 6 bases of the junction left unmatched. The CDR3 length is 15 residues. Germline V gene sequence: CDR1 SGHAT, CDR2 FQNNGV. CDR3 DNA sequence: TGTGCCAGCAGCCGTACAGGGGGCATATCCTACGAGCAGTACTTC. It specifies CASSRTGGISYEQYF.

The V and J genes are TRBV12-3 or TRBV12-4 and TRBJ2-5, with 10 bases fitting TRBD2. Trimming took 5 bases from V and 2 from J; bases not matched to a gene: 2. CDR3 length equals 14 residues. The CDR3 DNA follows: TGTGCCAGCAGTACTAGCGGGGAGCAAGAGACCCAGTACTTC. It encodes CASSTSGEQETQYF.

There are a few counts of this clonotype. The chain has TRBV9 and TRBJ2-2; 10 bases are a match to TRBD2. This CDR3 has 17 amino acids. Germline V lookup: CDR1 SGDLS, CDR2 YYNGEE. The V and J ends lost 0 bases and 2 bases, in that order; junction bases with no gene match: 4. CDR3 region: CASSVAGLAANTGELFF. The CDR3 coding sequence is TGTGCCAGCAGCGTAGCTGGACTAGCGGCAAACACCGGGGAGCTGTTTTTT.

V is TRBV27 and J is TRBJ1-1; a weak D match, TRBD1 (5 bases). The germline gives CDR1 MNHEY, CDR2 SMNVEV (reference sequence). V was pared by 4 bases and J by 11 bases, with 11 bases between. This CDR3 is 11 amino acids long. The CDR3 DNA reads as TGTGCCAGCAGTTCCGTAGGGGTGGCTTTCTTT. It translates to CASSSVGVAFF.

This clonotype was seen a few times. This CDR3 reads CASSLGQASYYGYTF. The CDR3 DNA is TGTGCCAGCAGCCTGGGACAGGCTTCATACTATGGCTACACCTTC. The V and J genes are TRBV12-3 or TRBV12-4 and TRBJ1-2; TRBD1 aligns across 8 bases. V dropped 6 bases and J dropped 3; count of bases not matched to a gene: 9. The CDR3 is 15 amino acids.

The chain is built from TRBV7-9 and TRBJ1-1; no firm D call. Germline V lookup: CDR1 SEHNR, CDR2 FQNEAQ (reference sequence). This CDR3 is 14 amino acids long. V gave up 4 bases and J gave up 4 bases, with 13 bases separating them. The CDR3 spells CASSSPRGGTEAFF. In DNA form, the CDR3 reads TGTGCCAGCAGCTCGCCTCGGGGTGGCACTGAAGCTTTCTTT. Using reference TRBV7-9 and TRBJ1-1 for the parts outside the CDR3, the full variable domain is DTGVSQNPRHKITKRGQNVTFRCDPISEHNRLYWYRQTLGQGPEFLTYFQNEAQLEKSRLLSDRFSAERPKGSFSTLEIQRTEQGDSAMYLCASSSPRGGTEAFFGQGTRLTVV.